The T cell receptor (beta chain) described here comes from a study of blood T cell repertoires in COVID-19. Looking at the study overall: The analysed material was cDNA or gDNA that came from T cells, B-cell-depleted T cells, or PBMCs.

The V end was cut by 3 bases, the J end by 0 bases, with 12 bases between. CDR1 DFQATT and CDR2 SNEGSKA come from the germline V gene (reference sequence). This CDR3 spans 15 amino acids. Libraries were prepared by immunoSEQ multiplex PCR; TCRdb keeps only in-frame clonotypes and omits some of them. The table has 240,000 or so clones, more than 75% seen once. The chain has TRBV20-1 and TRBJ1-5; D possibly corresponds to TRBD1 (5 bases). The specimen was peripheral blood. The sequence was obtained from a woman aged 55-70 years with active or convalescent COVID-19. CDR3 sequence reads: CSASTGSYSNQPQHF. The CDR3 DNA sequence: TGCAGTGCTAGTACAGGTTCTTATAGCAATCAGCCCCAGCATTTT.